This entry lists 12 T cell receptor beta chains sequenced from one sample in a study of blood T cell repertoires in COVID-19. Assay: immunoSEQ multiplex PCR; the TCRdb copy retains only in-frame clones and omits some. In the table there are fewer than 120,000 clones, 75% to 80% of which are singletons. The sequencing input was peripheral blood. Every receptor here comes from a woman of 80 years or more with active or convalescent COVID-19.

The rearrangement joins TRBV29-1 to TRBJ1-1; 9 bases match TRBD1. Germline-derived CDR1 and CDR2 are SQVTM and ANQGSEA. The junction had 3 bases not matched to a gene; V was cut back by 2 bases and J by 5 bases. The CDR3 contains 13 residues. Here the CDR3 DNA reads TGCAGCGTTGAAAACAGGGGGCGAACTGAAGCTTTCTTT. It specifies CSVENRGRTEAFF.

The chain joins TRBV25-1 to TRBJ1-3; D remains unclear. Germline CDR1 is MGHDK and CDR2 is SYGVNS. This CDR3 has 14 amino acids. Trimming cost V 4 bases and J 5 bases, with 12 bases left between them. The CDR3 region is CASSVSGVRNTIYF. As DNA, the CDR3 is TGTGCCAGCAGTGTGTCCGGTGTTCGAAACACCATATATTTT.

This chain joins TRBV2 and TRBJ1-6; D gene ambiguous. This CDR3 has 15 amino acids. Per germline, CDR1 SNHLY and CDR2 FYNNEI. Trimming took off 6 bases at V and 3 bases at J, with 12 bases between the two ends. The CDR3 loop reads CASRREGGYNSPLHF. CDR3 DNA: TGTGCCAGCAGGCGCGAGGGAGGCTATAATTCACCCCTCCACTTT.

The V gene is TRBV9, the J gene TRBJ2-3; tentatively, D is TRBD2 (5 bases). The CDR3 spans 16 residues. Germline V CDR1 and CDR2: SGDLS, YYNGEE. The V gene lost 1 base and the J gene lost 6 bases, with 18 bases spanning the gap. CDR3 bases: TGTGCCAGCAGCGTACCAGAGGACGTTCAGCGGGATACGCAGTATTTT. Amino acids: CASSVPEDVQRDTQYF.

This clone was observed a single time. The chain uses TRBV11-2 and TRBJ2-7, with 9 bases matching TRBD2. Germline CDR1 is SGHAT and CDR2 is FQNNGV. Trimming cost V 6 bases and J 4 bases; bases outside gene matches: 10. The CDR3 is made up of 15 amino acids. CDR3 DNA sequence: TGTGCCAGCAGACTCCCTGGTAGCGGGAGTTACGAGCAGTACTTC. It encodes CASRLPGSGSYEQYF.

The rearrangement uses TRBV19 and TRBJ2-1; a weak D match, TRBD2 (6 bases). From germline, CDR1 is LNHDA and CDR2 SQIVND (reference sequence). The germline V and J ends were trimmed by 11 bases and 0 bases, with 11 bases remaining between them. The CDR3 contains 13 residues. CDR3 DNA sequence: TGTGCCGCCCGGGGGAGCTCCTACAATGAGCAGTTCTTC. As protein: CAARGSSYNEQFF.

The chain combines TRBV6-6 with TRBJ1-5, with TRBD1 as a possible D gene (5 bases). The CDR3 sequence is 13 residues long. Looked up from germline, CDR1 is MNHNY and CDR2 is SVGAGI (reference sequence). V was cut by 2 bases and J by 5 bases, with 7 bases left in between. CDR3 in amino acids: CASSYRDYQPQHF. The DNA of the CDR3 is TGTGCCAGCAGTTACAGGGACTATCAGCCCCAGCATTTT.

V gene TRBV7-2 combines with J gene TRBJ1-2; 7 nucleotides align to TRBD1. This CDR3 region has 14 residues. Trimming at V came to 3 bases and at J to 6 bases, leaving 7 bases not matched to a gene. Germline-derived CDR1 and CDR2 are SGHTA and FQGNSA. The CDR3 nucleotides read TGTGCCAGCAGCTTCAGACAGGGACTCCATGGCTACACCTTC. The encoded protein is CASSFRQGLHGYTF.

The chain joins TRBV28 to TRBJ1-4; TRBD1 aligns across 8 bases. V shed 6 bases, J shed 6 bases, and the junction held 3 bases outside the gene matches. The CDR3 length is 13 residues. CDR1 and CDR2 from the germline V gene are MDHEN and SYDVKM. In DNA form, the CDR3 reads TGTGCCAGCAGACTACAGGGGGATGAAAAACTGTTTTTT. This gives the protein CASRLQGDEKLFF.

V usage is TRBV9 and J usage is TRBJ2-5; D might be TRBD2 (6 bases). CDR1 and CDR2 (germline): SGDLS, YYNGEE. There are 18 residues in the CDR3. Deletions cut 1 base from V and 4 bases from J, with 23 bases between. The CDR3 DNA is TGTGCCAGCAGCGTACATGGCGGGACGGGGGAGGCAGGAGAGACCCAGTACTTC. Its protein product is CASSVHGGTGEAGETQYF.

This sequence joins TRBV5-6 and TRBJ1-2; 8 positions match TRBD1. This CDR3 contains 15 residues. Germline loops: CDR1 SGHDT, CDR2 YYEEEE. V lost 4 bases and J lost 4; bases outside the gene matches: 9. CDR3 loop: CASSGDRGSIYGYTF. CDR3 bases: TGTGCCAGCAGCGGAGACAGGGGTTCGATCTATGGCTACACCTTC.

The chain combines TRBV28 with TRBJ2-7; 9 bases fit TRBD1. The CDR3 has 14 amino acids. The germline V gene encodes CDR1 MDHEN and CDR2 SYDVKM. Trimming cost V 3 bases and J 5 bases; bases outside gene matches: 5. The CDR3 sequence: CASSFPGQGDEQYF. The CDR3 DNA reads as TGTGCCAGCAGTTTTCCGGGACAGGGTGACGAGCAGTACTTC.